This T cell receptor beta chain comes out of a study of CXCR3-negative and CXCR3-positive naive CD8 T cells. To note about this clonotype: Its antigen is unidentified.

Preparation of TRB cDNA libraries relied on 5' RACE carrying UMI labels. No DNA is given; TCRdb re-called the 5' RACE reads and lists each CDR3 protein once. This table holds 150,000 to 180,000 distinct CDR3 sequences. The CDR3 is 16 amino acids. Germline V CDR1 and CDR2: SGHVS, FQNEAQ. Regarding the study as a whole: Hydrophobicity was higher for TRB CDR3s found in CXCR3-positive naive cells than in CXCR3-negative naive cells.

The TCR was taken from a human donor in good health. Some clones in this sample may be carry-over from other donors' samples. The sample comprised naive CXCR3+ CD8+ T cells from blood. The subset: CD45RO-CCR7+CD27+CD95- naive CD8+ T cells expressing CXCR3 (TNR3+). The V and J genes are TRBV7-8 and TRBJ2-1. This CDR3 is CASSPLGRSSYNEQFF. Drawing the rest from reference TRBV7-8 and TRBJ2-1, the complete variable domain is GAGVSQSPRYKVAKRGQDVALRCDPISGHVSLFWYQQALGQGPEFLTYFQNEAQLDKSGLPSDRFFAERPEGSVSTLKIQRTQQEDSAVYLCASSPLGRSSYNEQFFGPGTRLTVL.